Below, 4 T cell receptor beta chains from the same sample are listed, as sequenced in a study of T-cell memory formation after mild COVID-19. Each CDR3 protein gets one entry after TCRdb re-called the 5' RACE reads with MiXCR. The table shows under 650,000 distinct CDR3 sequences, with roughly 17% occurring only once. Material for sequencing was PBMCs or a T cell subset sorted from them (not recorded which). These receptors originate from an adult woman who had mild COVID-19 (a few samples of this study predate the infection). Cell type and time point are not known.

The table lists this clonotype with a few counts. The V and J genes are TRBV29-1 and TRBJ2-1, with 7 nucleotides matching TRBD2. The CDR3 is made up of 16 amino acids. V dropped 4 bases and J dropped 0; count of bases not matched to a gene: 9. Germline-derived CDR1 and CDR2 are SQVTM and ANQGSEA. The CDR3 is CSVVGRESASYNEQFF. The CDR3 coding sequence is TGCAGCGTTGTTGGGCGGGAGAGTGCCTCCTACAATGAGCAGTTCTTC.

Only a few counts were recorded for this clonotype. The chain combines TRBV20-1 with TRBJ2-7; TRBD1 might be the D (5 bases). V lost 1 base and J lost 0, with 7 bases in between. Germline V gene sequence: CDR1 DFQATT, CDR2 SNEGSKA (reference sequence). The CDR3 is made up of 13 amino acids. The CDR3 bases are TGCAGTGCTAGAGCCGACAGCTCCTACGAGCAGTACTTC. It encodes CSARADSSYEQYF.

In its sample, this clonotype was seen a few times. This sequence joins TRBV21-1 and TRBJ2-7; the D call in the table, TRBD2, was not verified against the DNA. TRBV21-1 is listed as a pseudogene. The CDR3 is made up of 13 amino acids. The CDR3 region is CASSRTLVCEQYF. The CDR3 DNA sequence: TGTGCCAGCAGCAGAACACTAGTTTGCGAGCAGTACTTC.

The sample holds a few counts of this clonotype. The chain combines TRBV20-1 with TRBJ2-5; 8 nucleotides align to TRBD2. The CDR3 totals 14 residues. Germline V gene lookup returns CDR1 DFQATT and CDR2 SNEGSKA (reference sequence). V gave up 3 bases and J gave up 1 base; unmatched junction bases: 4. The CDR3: CSASPGGVQETQYF. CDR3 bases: TGCAGTGCTAGTCCGGGGGGGGTCCAAGAGACCCAGTACTTC.